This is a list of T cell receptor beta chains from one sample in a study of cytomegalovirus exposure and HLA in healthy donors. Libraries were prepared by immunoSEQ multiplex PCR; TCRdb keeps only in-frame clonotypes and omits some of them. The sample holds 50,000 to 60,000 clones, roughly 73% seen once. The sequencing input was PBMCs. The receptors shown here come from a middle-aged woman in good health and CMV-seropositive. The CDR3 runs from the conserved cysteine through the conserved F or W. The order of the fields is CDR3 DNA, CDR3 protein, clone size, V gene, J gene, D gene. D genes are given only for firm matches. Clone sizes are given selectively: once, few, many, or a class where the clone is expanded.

CDR3 DNA: TGTGCCAGCAGACATGGACAGGGGAGGACCGATGGCTACACCTTC; CDR3 protein: CASRHGQGRTDGYTF; clone size: NA; V gene: TRBV7-2; J gene: TRBJ1-2; D gene: TRBD1
CDR3 DNA: TGTGCCAGCAGAGGGGACATTAGCAATCAGCCCCAGCATTTT; CDR3 protein: CASRGDISNQPQHF; clone size: NA; V gene: TRBV2; J gene: TRBJ1-5; D gene: NA
CDR3 DNA: TGTGCCAGCAGCGTACTTAGCGGGGGGGCCTTGGAGACCCAGTACTTC; CDR3 protein: CASSVLSGGALETQYF; clone size: NA; V gene: TRBV9; J gene: TRBJ2-5; D gene: TRBD2
CDR3 DNA: TGTGCCAGCAGCTTGACAGTTAATGAAAAACTGTTTTTT; CDR3 protein: CASSLTVNEKLFF; clone size: NA; V gene: TRBV5-4; J gene: TRBJ1-4; D gene: NA
CDR3 DNA: TGTGCCAGCAGAAATCAGGGCTATAATTCACCCCTCCACTTT; CDR3 protein: CASRNQGYNSPLHF; clone size: NA; V gene: TRBV7-2; J gene: TRBJ1-6; D gene: NA
CDR3 DNA: TGTGCCAGCCGTGGGGGGGGCGAGAACTATGGCTACACCTTC; CDR3 protein: CASRGGGENYGYTF; clone size: NA; V gene: TRBV2; J gene: TRBJ1-2; D gene: NA
CDR3 DNA: TGTGCCAGCAGCTTAGAACTGAGCCCCTCCTACGAGCAGTACTTC; CDR3 protein: CASSLELSPSYEQYF; clone size: once; V gene: TRBV11-2; J gene: TRBJ2-7; D gene: NA
CDR3 DNA: TGTGCCAGCCCCACCTTCGGGGGGGGGTCCTACGAGCAGTACTTC; CDR3 protein: CASPTFGGGSYEQYF; clone size: once; V gene: TRBV6-5; J gene: TRBJ2-7; D gene: TRBD2
CDR3 DNA: TGTGCCAGCAGGATTTGGACTTCCGCGAGTGATACCCAGTACTTC; CDR3 protein: CASRIWTSASDTQYF; clone size: NA; V gene: TRBV11-2; J gene: TRBJ2-5; D gene: NA
CDR3 DNA: TGTGCCAGCAGTTCCTTGGCATTGGGCTATAGCAATCAGCCCCAGCATTTT; CDR3 protein: CASSSLALGYSNQPQHF; clone size: NA; V gene: TRBV28; J gene: TRBJ1-5; D gene: NA
CDR3 DNA: TGTGCCAGCAGCGTAGGCATAGGGAGGGATGAAAAACTGTTTTTT; CDR3 protein: CASSVGIGRDEKLFF; clone size: NA; V gene: TRBV9; J gene: TRBJ1-4; D gene: NA
CDR3 DNA: TGTGCCAGCAGGTCCGGGTCCGGGGCCGGGGAGCTGTTTTTT; CDR3 protein: CASRSGSGAGELFF; clone size: NA; V gene: TRBV7-9; J gene: TRBJ2-2; D gene: NA
CDR3 DNA: TGTGCCAGCAGCGTAAGACAGGGAAGGTTGAATCAGCCCCAGCATTTT; CDR3 protein: CASSVRQGRLNQPQHF; clone size: NA; V gene: TRBV5-6; J gene: TRBJ1-5; D gene: TRBD1
CDR3 DNA: TGTGCCACCAGCAGAGTGGGCCCGGGAGGTCAGCCCCAGCATTTT; CDR3 protein: CATSRVGPGGQPQHF; clone size: NA; V gene: TRBV15; J gene: TRBJ1-5; D gene: NA
CDR3 DNA: TGTGCCAGCCGGTCGCTCGGGGGTTCCACTGGGGCCAACGTCCTGACTTTC; CDR3 protein: CASRSLGGSTGANVLTF; clone size: once; V gene: TRBV7-6; J gene: TRBJ2-6; D gene: NA
CDR3 DNA: TGTGCCAGCAGCTTACAGGGGGGCTTAGAGACCCAGTACTTC; CDR3 protein: CASSLQGGLETQYF; clone size: NA; V gene: TRBV9; J gene: TRBJ2-5; D gene: TRBD1
CDR3 DNA: TGCGCCAGCAGCTTGCTAGGGTCGGGATCACCCCTCCACTTT; CDR3 protein: CASSLLGSGSPLHF; clone size: NA; V gene: TRBV5-1; J gene: TRBJ1-6; D gene: NA
CDR3 DNA: TGTGCCAGCAGCTCTGTCAGGGGGCGCGCCACTGAAGCTTTCTTT; CDR3 protein: CASSSVRGRATEAFF; clone size: NA; V gene: TRBV5-6; J gene: TRBJ1-1; D gene: TRBD1
CDR3 DNA: TGTGCCAGCAGAAACGACAGGGGGGGAAGCAATCAGCCCCAGCATTTT; CDR3 protein: CASRNDRGGSNQPQHF; clone size: NA; V gene: TRBV2; J gene: TRBJ1-5; D gene: TRBD1
CDR3 DNA: TGTGCCAGCAGCTCTAGCGGGGGAGGAGATACGCAGTATTTT; CDR3 protein: CASSSSGGGDTQYF; clone size: NA; V gene: TRBV6-1; J gene: TRBJ2-3; D gene: TRBD2
CDR3 DNA: TGTGCCAGCAGCTCGTGGACAGGGGGCAACTATGGCTACACCTTC; CDR3 protein: CASSSWTGGNYGYTF; clone size: NA; V gene: TRBV13; J gene: TRBJ1-2; D gene: TRBD1
CDR3 DNA: TGTGCCAGCAGCTTCATCGCGACCGGGGAGCTGTTTTTT; CDR3 protein: CASSFIATGELFF; clone size: NA; V gene: TRBV5-8; J gene: TRBJ2-2; D gene: NA
CDR3 DNA: TGTGCCAGCAGTGCCCGACAGGGGACTGAAGCTTTCTTT; CDR3 protein: CASSARQGTEAFF; clone size: NA; V gene: TRBV2; J gene: TRBJ1-1; D gene: TRBD1
CDR3 DNA: TGTGCCAGCAGTGACAGACAGGTGACTGAAGCTTTCTTT; CDR3 protein: CASSDRQVTEAFF; clone size: few; V gene: TRBV6-6; J gene: TRBJ1-1; D gene: NA
CDR3 DNA: TGTGCCAGCAGCCAAGGGGGATTACAAGAGACCCAGTACTTC; CDR3 protein: CASSQGGLQETQYF; clone size: NA; V gene: TRBV6-1; J gene: TRBJ2-5; D gene: NA
CDR3 DNA: TGTGCCAGCAGCTTAACAGGGGAGTCCTATAATTCACCCCTCCACTTT; CDR3 protein: CASSLTGESYNSPLHF; clone size: NA; V gene: TRBV11-2; J gene: TRBJ1-6; D gene: TRBD1
CDR3 DNA: TGCGCCAGCAGCTTCCACAGGACTAGCGGGGACAATGAGCAGTTCTTC; CDR3 protein: CASSFHRTSGDNEQFF; clone size: NA; V gene: TRBV5-1; J gene: TRBJ2-1; D gene: TRBD2
CDR3 DNA: TGTGCCAGCAGGGGACAGGGGAGAGGCTCACCCCTCCACTTT; CDR3 protein: CASRGQGRGSPLHF; clone size: NA; V gene: TRBV2; J gene: TRBJ1-6; D gene: TRBD1
CDR3 DNA: TGTGCCAGCAGTTTCCGGGCAGGGAACACCATATATTTT; CDR3 protein: CASSFRAGNTIYF; clone size: once; V gene: TRBV2; J gene: TRBJ1-3; D gene: NA
CDR3 DNA: TGCAGCGTTGCTTCCAGGATCCAATACGAGCAGTACTTC; CDR3 protein: CSVASRIQYEQYF; clone size: few; V gene: TRBV29-1; J gene: TRBJ2-7; D gene: NA
CDR3 DNA: TGTGCCAGCAGCTTCTCCCGACAGGGGGCAAGAGAGACCCAGTACTTC; CDR3 protein: CASSFSRQGARETQYF; clone size: NA; V gene: TRBV5-4; J gene: TRBJ2-5; D gene: TRBD1
CDR3 DNA: TGTGCCAGCAGCTGGCGGACAGGGATGTCAACTAATGAAAAACTGTTTTTT; CDR3 protein: CASSWRTGMSTNEKLFF; clone size: NA; V gene: TRBV5-4; J gene: TRBJ1-4; D gene: TRBD1
CDR3 DNA: TGTGCCAGCAGCTTAGACAGTGAAGCTTTCTTT; CDR3 protein: CASSLDSEAFF; clone size: NA; V gene: TRBV5-6; J gene: TRBJ1-1; D gene: NA
CDR3 DNA: TGTGCCAGCAGCCAGCAGGGGCGAGGCTACACCTTC; CDR3 protein: CASSQQGRGYTF; clone size: NA; V gene: TRBV14; J gene: TRBJ1-2; D gene: NA
CDR3 DNA: TGTGCCAGCAGCTTCGGGGGGACTAATTCACCCCTCCACTTT; CDR3 protein: CASSFGGTNSPLHF; clone size: NA; V gene: TRBV7-2; J gene: TRBJ1-6; D gene: NA
CDR3 DNA: TGTGCCAGCAATAGACAGGGCGGCTACACCTTC; CDR3 protein: CASNRQGGYTF; clone size: NA; V gene: TRBV6-1; J gene: TRBJ1-2; D gene: TRBD1
CDR3 DNA: TGTGCCAGCAGCTTAACACCTGGTACAGGAACCCAAGAGACCCAGTACTTC; CDR3 protein: CASSLTPGTGTQETQYF; clone size: NA; V gene: TRBV13; J gene: TRBJ2-5; D gene: NA
CDR3 DNA: TGTGCCAGCAGCACTGGGACAGTCGACGCTGAAGCTTTCTTT; CDR3 protein: CASSTGTVDAEAFF; clone size: NA; V gene: TRBV5-4; J gene: TRBJ1-1; D gene: TRBD1
CDR3 DNA: TGTGCCAGTACCCCCTCCGCGGGAACCTATGGCTACACCTTC; CDR3 protein: CASTPSAGTYGYTF; clone size: NA; V gene: TRBV19; J gene: TRBJ1-2; D gene: NA
CDR3 DNA: TGTGCCAGCAGCCTAGAGCCCGGGATTATTAACGGGGAGCTGTTTTTT; CDR3 protein: CASSLEPGIINGELFF; clone size: NA; V gene: TRBV14; J gene: TRBJ2-2; D gene: NA
CDR3 DNA: TGTGCCAGCCGAGACAGGGGGCGGCTCGTCACCTTC; CDR3 protein: CASRDRGRLVTF; clone size: NA; V gene: TRBV7-2; J gene: TRBJ1-2; D gene: TRBD1
CDR3 DNA: TGTGCCAGCAGCGGAGGACTAGCGGACAACACAGATACGCAGTATTTT; CDR3 protein: CASSGGLADNTDTQYF; clone size: NA; V gene: TRBV25-1; J gene: TRBJ2-3; D gene: TRBD2
CDR3 DNA: TGTGCCACCTCGGACAGGTCGAGTGAAAAACTGTTTTTT; CDR3 protein: CATSDRSSEKLFF; clone size: NA; V gene: TRBV19; J gene: TRBJ1-4; D gene: TRBD1
CDR3 DNA: TGTGCCAGCAGTGGTGAGGCAAAACTGTTTTTT; CDR3 protein: CASSGEAKLFF; clone size: few; V gene: TRBV2; J gene: TRBJ1-4; D gene: NA
CDR3 DNA: TGTGCCAGTGGGCCAGGCGTCTATGGCTACACCTTC; CDR3 protein: CASGPGVYGYTF; clone size: NA; V gene: TRBV25-1; J gene: TRBJ1-2; D gene: NA
CDR3 DNA: TGTGCCAGCAGCTTAGGTTCAGCCAGGTCGAGCTCTGGAAACACCATATATTTT; CDR3 protein: CASSLGSARSSSGNTIYF; clone size: NA; V gene: TRBV7-2; J gene: TRBJ1-3; D gene: NA
CDR3 DNA: TGTGCCAGCATCGCAGCTGGGGCCAACGTCCTGACTTTC; CDR3 protein: CASIAAGANVLTF; clone size: once; V gene: TRBV28; J gene: TRBJ2-6; D gene: NA
CDR3 DNA: TGTGCCAGCACGGGGTTCAATCAGCCCCAGCATTTT; CDR3 protein: CASTGFNQPQHF; clone size: once; V gene: TRBV6-1; J gene: TRBJ1-5; D gene: NA
CDR3 DNA: TGTGCCAGCAGTGAACTGTTCGACAGTAATCAGCCCCAGCATTTT; CDR3 protein: CASSELFDSNQPQHF; clone size: NA; V gene: TRBV6-1; J gene: TRBJ1-5; D gene: NA
CDR3 DNA: TGCGCCAGCAGCTCGGGGTTGAACACTGAAGCTTTCTTT; CDR3 protein: CASSSGLNTEAFF; clone size: few; V gene: TRBV5-1; J gene: TRBJ1-1; D gene: NA
CDR3 DNA: TGCGCCAGCAGTGATGCATCAGGGGGAACTTACGAGCAGTACTTC; CDR3 protein: CASSDASGGTYEQYF; clone size: few; V gene: TRBV10-1; J gene: TRBJ2-7; D gene: TRBD1
CDR3 DNA: TGTGCCACCAGCAGAGATTATTTGAAGGAGGATGGCTACACCTTC; CDR3 protein: CATSRDYLKEDGYTF; clone size: NA; V gene: TRBV15; J gene: TRBJ1-2; D gene: NA